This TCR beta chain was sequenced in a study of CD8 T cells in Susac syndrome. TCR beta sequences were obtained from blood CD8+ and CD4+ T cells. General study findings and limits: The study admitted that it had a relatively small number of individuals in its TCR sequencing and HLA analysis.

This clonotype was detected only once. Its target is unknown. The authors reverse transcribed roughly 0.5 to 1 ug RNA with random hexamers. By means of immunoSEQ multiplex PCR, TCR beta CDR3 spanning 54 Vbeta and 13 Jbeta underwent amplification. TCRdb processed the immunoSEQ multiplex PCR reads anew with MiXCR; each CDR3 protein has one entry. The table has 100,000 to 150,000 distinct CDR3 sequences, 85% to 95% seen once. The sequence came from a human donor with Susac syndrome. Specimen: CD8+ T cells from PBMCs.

The CDR3 spells CSARMGAGQPQHF. The CDR3 DNA reads TGCAGTGCTAGAATGGGGGCCGGCCAGCCCCAGCATTTT. The gene calls are TRBV20-1 and TRBJ1-5; weak D call: TRBD1 (6 bases). CDR3 size: 13 residues. With 2 bases removed from V and 7 bases from J, the gap between germline ends came to 12 bases. Germline CDR1 is DFQATT and CDR2 is SNEGSKA (reference sequence).